This T cell receptor beta chain was profiled in a study of shared clonotypes between healthy human individuals. Note on this clone: The antigen is not known.

Sequenced by immunoSEQ multiplex PCR; TCRdb stores in-frame clones only, minus some. The sample shows 2 million to 3 million clones, over 85% of them seen only once. General study findings and limits: Relative to clonotypes present in all four donors, those not shared had lower generation probabilities.

CD4+ cells underwent separation, giving CD45RA+ naive and CD45RA-negative memory subsets. Trimming cost V 5 bases and J 6 bases, with 16 bases left between them. The CDR3 covers 14 residues. The germline V gene has CDR1 SEHNR and CDR2 FQNEAQ (reference sequence). The clonotype was recovered from a man between 18 and 35 years old in good health. Some clones in this sample may be carry-over from other donors' samples. Sequencing was carried out using naive CD4+ T cells from PBMCs. The subset here: CD45RA+ positively selected. The chain joins TRBV7-9 to TRBJ1-2; D is possibly TRBD1 (6 bases). The CDR3 region is CASSPGATRDGYTF. CDR3 coding DNA: TGTGCCAGCAGCCCAGGGGCCACAAGGGATGGCTACACCTTC.